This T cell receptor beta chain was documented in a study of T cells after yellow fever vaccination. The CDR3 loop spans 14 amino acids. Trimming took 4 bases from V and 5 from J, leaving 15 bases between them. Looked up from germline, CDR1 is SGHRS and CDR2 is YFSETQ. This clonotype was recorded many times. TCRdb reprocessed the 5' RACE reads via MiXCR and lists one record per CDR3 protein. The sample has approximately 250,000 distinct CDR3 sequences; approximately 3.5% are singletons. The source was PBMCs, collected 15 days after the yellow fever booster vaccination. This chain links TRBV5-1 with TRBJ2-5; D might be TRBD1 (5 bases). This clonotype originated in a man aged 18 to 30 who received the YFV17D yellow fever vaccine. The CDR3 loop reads CASSPWGIGETQYF. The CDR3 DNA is TGCGCCAGCAGCCCCTGGGGCATAGGGGAGACCCAGTACTTC.